This T cell receptor (beta chain) appears in the sequencing data of a study of blood T cell repertoires in COVID-19. The CDR3 spans 12 residues. V shed 6 bases and J shed 6 bases, with 12 bases lying between them. Looked up from germline, CDR1 is SGHDN and CDR2 is FVKESK. Adults between roughly 18 and 89 years of age took part from more than 20 US areas. Membership in each cohort depended on participant-reported clinical history. The recovered donors of Cohort 3 showed two negative PCRs, clearance, or symptom resolution. Repertoires were generated with immunoSEQ multiplex PCR, while TCRdb's copy carries only in-frame clones and drops some. Among about 400,000 clones listed, 85% to 90% were seen once.

This TCR was sampled from a woman in her 30s who had recovered from COVID-19. This sequence joins TRBV14 and TRBJ2-7; the D gene is possibly TRBD1 (6 bases). Sequencing was carried out using PBMCs or T cells enriched from blood (not recorded which). The CDR3 spells CASSLIQGEQYF. The CDR3 DNA reads TGTGCCAGCAGTCTAATACAGGGCGAGCAGTACTTC.